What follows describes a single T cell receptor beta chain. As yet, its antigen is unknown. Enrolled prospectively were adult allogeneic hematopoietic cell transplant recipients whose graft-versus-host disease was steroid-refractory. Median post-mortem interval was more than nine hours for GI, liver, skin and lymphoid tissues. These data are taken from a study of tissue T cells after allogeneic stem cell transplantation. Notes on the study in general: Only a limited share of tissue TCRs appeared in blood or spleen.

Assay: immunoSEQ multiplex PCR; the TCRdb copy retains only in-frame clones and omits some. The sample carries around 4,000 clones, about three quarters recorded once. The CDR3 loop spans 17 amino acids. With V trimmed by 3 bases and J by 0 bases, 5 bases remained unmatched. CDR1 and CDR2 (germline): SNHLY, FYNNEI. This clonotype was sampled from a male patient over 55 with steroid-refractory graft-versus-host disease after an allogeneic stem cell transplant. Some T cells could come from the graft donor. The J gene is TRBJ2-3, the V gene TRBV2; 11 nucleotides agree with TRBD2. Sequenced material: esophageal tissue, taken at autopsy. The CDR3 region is CASSELSSGGSTDTQYF. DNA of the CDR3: TGTGCCAGCAGTGAGCTGTCTAGCGGGGGGAGCACAGATACGCAGTATTTT.